The 20 T cell receptor beta chains reported below all come from one sample, sequenced in a study of human T cells and chemical hapten exposure. TCRdb analysed the RACE reads with MiXCR anew, one entry per CDR3 protein. This table has tens of thousands of distinct CDR3 sequences, 3% to 4% appearing once. Time point described: healthy volunteer bleed at 6 weeks. Unfractionated whole blood yielded total RNA. Sequenced sample: whole blood. These TCRs come from a human donor in good health. Some clones in this sample may be carry-over from other donors' samples.

This clonotype has ten or more counts. The chain joins TRBV4-1 to TRBJ2-4, with 15 nucleotides matching TRBD2. J lost 0 bases, V lost 3 bases, and 3 bases had no gene match. CDR3 length: 18 residues. CDR1 is MGHRA, CDR2 YSYEKL, per germline. The CDR3 DNA reads as TGCGCCAGCAGCCAGGGACTAGCGGGAGGTACAGCCAAAAACATTCAGTACTTC. Protein product: CASSQGLAGGTAKNIQYF.

The chain joins TRBV7-8 to TRBJ2-4; the D is unclear. V was cut by 6 bases and J by 0 bases, with 15 bases left in between. Germline CDR1 is SGHVS and CDR2 is FQNEAQ. The CDR3 spans 16 residues. CDR3 sequence (DNA): TGTGCCAGCAGGAGACCAATTATCGTAGCCAAAAACATTCAGTACTTC. Translation gives CASRRPIIVAKNIQYF.

The rearrangement uses TRBV24-1 and TRBJ2-2, with D maybe TRBD2 (5 bases). Germline V gene lookup returns CDR1 KGHDR and CDR2 SFDVKD. The CDR3 is 16 residues long. V lost 4 bases to trimming and J lost 0 bases, with 11 bases between them. The CDR3 protein is CATSDPGLPNTGELFF. In DNA form, the CDR3 reads TGTGCCACCAGTGACCCCGGACTCCCGAACACCGGGGAGCTGTTTTTT.

Comments on this clonotype: As the CDR3 is not closed by the conserved phenylalanine or tryptophan, this likely results from a read error. The rearrangement joins TRBV5-1 to TRBJ2-5; a possible D gene is TRBD1 (5 bases). V lost 5 bases to trimming and J lost 4 bases, with 9 bases between them. Germline V gives CDR1 SGHRS, CDR2 YFSETQ. The CDR3 runs to 12 residues. The CDR3 loop is CASRNQGETQYY. In nucleotides, the CDR3 is TGCGCCAGCAGGAACCAGGGAGAGACCCAGTACTAC.

This clonotype showed up many times. V gene TRBV30 combines with J gene TRBJ1-2; D is perhaps TRBD1 (5 bases). Trimming shortened V by 2 bases and J by 0 bases, and 16 bases separated the two germline ends. Germline CDR1 GTSNPN, CDR2 SVGIG (reference sequence). This CDR3 comprises 16 residues. The CDR3 spells CAWSPTPTEPNYGYTF. DNA of the CDR3: TGTGCCTGGAGTCCGACACCGACAGAGCCTAACTATGGCTACACCTTC.

This clonotype came up many times. The chain links TRBV24-1 to TRBJ2-1; D uncertain. This CDR3 contains 12 residues. Germline V gives CDR1 KGHDR, CDR2 SFDVKD. With 7 bases removed from V and 10 bases from J, the gap between germline ends came to 13 bases. This chain's CDR3 is CATRPSGGEQFF. The CDR3 region has the DNA TGTGCCACCAGGCCGTCCGGTGGCGAGCAGTTCTTC.

This clonotype was counted at least ten times. The chain employs TRBV7-3 and TRBJ2-1, with 11 bases identical to TRBD1. The CDR3 consists of 15 residues. CDR1 SGHTA and CDR2 FQGTGA come from the germline V gene. V gave up 1 base and J gave up 7 bases; unmatched junction bases: 3. The CDR3 spells CASSLRDRGGNEQFF. The CDR3 nucleotides read TGTGCCAGCAGCTTAAGGGACAGGGGGGGAAATGAGCAGTTCTTC.

The table lists this clonotype with many counts. The chain recombines TRBV28 with TRBJ1-6; perhaps TRBD1 as D (5 bases). CDR1 is MDHEN, CDR2 SYDVKM, per germline. This CDR3 is 13 amino acids long. Trimming cost V 7 bases and J 8 bases, with 12 bases left between them. This CDR3 is CASKGFAHSPLHF. In DNA, the CDR3 is TGTGCCAGCAAGGGGTTTGCCCATTCACCCCTCCACTTT. Drawing the rest from reference TRBV28 and TRBJ1-6, the complete variable domain is DVKVTQSSRYLVKRTGEKVFLECVQDMDHENMFWYRQDPGLGLRLIYFSYDVKMKEKGDIPEGYSVSREKKERFSLILESASTNQTSMYLCASKGFAHSPLHFGNGTRLTVT.

This clonotype was counted at least ten times. The chain uses TRBV12-3 or TRBV12-4 and TRBJ1-5; D remains ambiguous. V shed 3 bases and J shed 1 base, with 10 bases lying between them. The CDR3 length is 15 residues. CDR3 residues: CASSFSTVSNQPQHF. CDR3 sequence (DNA): TGTGCCAGCAGTTTTAGCACCGTCAGCAATCAGCCCCAGCATTTT.

In its sample, this clonotype was seen many times. The chain employs TRBV2 and TRBJ2-3; 11 bases map to TRBD2. CDR3 length equals 13 residues. Germline assignment: CDR1 SNHLY and CDR2 FYNNEI. After removal of 7 bases from V and 6 bases from J, the junction contained 3 bases not matched to a gene. This CDR3 reads CASTLAGADTQYF. As DNA, the CDR3 is TGTGCCAGCACACTAGCGGGAGCGGATACGCAGTATTTT.

This clonotype has a count of ten or more. J is TRBJ1-5 and V is TRBV5-1, with D hard to call. Germline loops: CDR1 SGHRS, CDR2 YFSETQ. Trimming removed 0 bases from V and 7 bases from J, with 8 bases in between. The CDR3 spans 13 residues. The CDR3 region has the DNA TGCGCCAGCAGCTTGGGGCCACTCCAGCCCCAGCATTTT. Amino acid sequence: CASSLGPLQPQHF.

This clonotype was observed at least ten times. This rearrangement joins TRBV11-1 to TRBJ2-5, with 7 bases aligning to TRBD1. The trim removed 5 bases at V and 1 base at J, leaving 7 bases unmatched. This CDR3 has 15 amino acids. Per the germline V gene, CDR1 is SGHAT and CDR2 is FQDESV (reference sequence). This chain's CDR3 is CASSTEGQTQETQYF. In DNA form, the CDR3 reads TGTGCCAGCAGCACAGAGGGACAGACCCAAGAGACCCAGTACTTC.

The chain combines TRBV27 with TRBJ1-5; 7 bases are a match to TRBD1. After removal of 6 bases from V and 3 bases from J, the junction contained 2 bases not matched to a gene. Germline V gives CDR1 MNHEY, CDR2 SMNVEV (reference sequence). The CDR3 covers 13 residues. CDR3 DNA: TGTGCCAGCAGAAGGGGGCCCAATCAGCCCCAGCATTTT. It encodes CASRRGPNQPQHF.

This clonotype was counted ten times or more. V and J are TRBV6-2 or TRBV6-3 and TRBJ2-3; D not resolved. From germline, CDR1 is MNHEY and CDR2 SVGEGT. V shed 0 bases and J shed 6 bases, with 10 bases lying between them. This CDR3 is built from 14 residues. The chain's CDR3 is CASSYSRSVDTQYF. The CDR3 bases are TGTGCCAGCAGTTACTCGAGATCGGTTGATACGCAGTATTTT.

This clonotype was found many times. The genes are TRBV6-6 and TRBJ1-1, with D unclear. Germline-derived CDR1 and CDR2 are MNHNY and SVGAGI (reference sequence). This CDR3 comprises 14 residues. Trimming took off 6 bases at V and 2 bases at J, with 13 bases between the two ends. This chain's CDR3 is CASSYTAVNTEAFF. For the CDR3, the DNA is TGTGCCAGCAGCTACACAGCCGTTAACACTGAAGCTTTCTTT.

The sample holds many counts of this clonotype. This chain connects TRBV20-1 to TRBJ2-3; D may correspond to TRBD1 or TRBD2 (6 bases each). Germline values: CDR1 DFQATT, CDR2 SNEGSKA (reference sequence). V was clipped by 4 bases and J by 4 bases, with 15 bases between them. This CDR3 is 14 amino acids long. CDR3 in DNA: TGCAGTGCTACCCGGAAGGGGGGTGCAGATACGCAGTATTTT. Its protein is CSATRKGGADTQYF.

This clonotype was observed at least ten times. The genes are TRBV28 and TRBJ2-3; 11 positions agree with TRBD2. The CDR3 has 16 amino acids. J was trimmed by 0 bases and V by 5 bases; bases with no gene match: 4. Germline-derived CDR1 and CDR2 are MDHEN and SYDVKM. The CDR3 reads CASSRTSGLSTDTQYF. The CDR3 nucleotides read TGTGCCAGCAGTCGGACTAGCGGGTTAAGCACAGATACGCAGTATTTT.

In its sample, this clonotype was seen many times. This chain links TRBV3-1 with TRBJ2-2, with 13 positions matching TRBD2. Germline CDR1 and CDR2: LGHDT and YNNKEL (reference sequence). The CDR3 spans 17 residues. V lost 4 bases, J lost 7 bases, and 9 bases stayed unmatched. This CDR3 reads CASSRRTSGSLIGELFF. The DNA of the CDR3 is TGTGCCAGCAGCCGGCGGACTAGCGGGAGTCTCATCGGGGAGCTGTTTTTT.

This sequence joins TRBV2 and TRBJ1-1; 11 bases align to TRBD1. V lost 4 bases, J lost 5 bases, and 6 bases stayed unmatched. Germline lookup yields CDR1 SNHLY and CDR2 FYNNEI. CDR3 length equals 15 residues. In nucleotides, the CDR3 is TGTGCCAGCAGTGCGGGGACAGGGGGAAGGACTGAAGCTTTCTTT. Its protein is CASSAGTGGRTEAFF.

This clonotype came up many times. CDR3: CASRGRLGGPLGAEQFF. In DNA, the CDR3 is TGTGCCAGCAGGGGGCGGCTGGGGGGCCCCCTTGGTGCTGAGCAGTTCTTC. V usage is TRBV3-1 and J usage is TRBJ2-1; D possibly matches TRBD1 or TRBD2 (6 bases each). Trimming took off 6 bases at V and 9 bases at J, with 27 bases between the two ends. Germline CDR1 is LGHDT and CDR2 is YNNKEL (reference sequence). This CDR3 is built from 17 residues.